The clone carrying this T cell receptor (beta chain) was seen repeatedly, ten times or more. This sample is part of a study of naive and memory T cell subsets. CD8 T cells were positively selected from what remained after CD4 positive selection. The CDR3 runs to 15 residues. V was pared by 8 bases and J by 3 bases, with 12 bases of the junction left unmatched. Germline CDR1 is MRHNA and CDR2 is SNTAGT. Two oligonucleotides, mixed equimolar, formed the beta constant-region primer covering TRBC1 and TRBC2. Four rounds of PCR amplified the ligated cDNA using nested alpha and beta constant-region primers plus SP2. Ligation attached a single-stranded oligonucleotide with a 12-nucleotide UMI and the SP2 primer to the cDNA 3' end. TCRdb independently ran MiXCR on the UMI-ligation and nested PCR reads; one entry per CDR3 protein. The sample lists approximately 2,700 distinct CDR3 sequences, around 4.9% occurring once.

The chain recombines TRBV6-4 with TRBJ1-2; the match to TRBD1 covers 7 bases. Source material: CD4+ TEMRA cells from blood. Specified subset: effector memory re-expressing CD45RA, CD45RA+ CD27-. This receptor was obtained from a human donor in good health. The CDR3 loop is CASRAGTAGDYGYTF. The CDR3 bases are TGTGCCAGCCGCGCCGGGACAGCTGGGGACTATGGCTACACCTTC.